These 15 T cell receptor beta chains were all obtained from the same sample, sequenced in a study of control samples from healthy donors and cancer patients. Produced via immunoSEQ multiplex PCR; TCRdb's table is partial and in-frame only. Of about 120,000 clones in the sample, about 90% were seen once. The sample comprised blood. The receptors here all came from a man aged 18 to 30 in good health.

The table lists this clone with a few counts. V and J are TRBV6-1 and TRBJ1-5; 7 nucleotides align to TRBD1. Unmatched junction bases numbered 9, after V lost 0 bases and J lost 1 base. The CDR3 runs 18 residues. Looked up from germline, CDR1 is MNHNS and CDR2 is SASEGT. The DNA for the CDR3 is TGTGCCAGCAGTGAAGCGTTTATAGGGGGCCCGAGCAATCAGCCCCAGCATTTT. It translates to CASSEAFIGGPSNQPQHF.

The rearrangement uses TRBV10-1 and TRBJ2-1; 15 bases are a match to TRBD2. V trimming: 6 bases; J trimming: 9 bases; junction bases outside the gene matches: 12. The germline V gene encodes CDR1 WNHNN and CDR2 SYGVQD (reference sequence). The CDR3 runs 17 residues. CDR3: CASSPIGLAGGPSEQFF. The CDR3 DNA follows: TGCGCCAGCAGCCCGATCGGACTAGCGGGAGGGCCTAGTGAGCAGTTCTTC.

The chain employs TRBV3-1 (or the pseudogene TRBV3-2) and TRBJ2-1; 14 bases are a match to TRBD2. J was trimmed by 10 bases and V by 5 bases; bases with no gene match: 10. CDR1 is LGHDT, CDR2 YNNKEL, per germline (reference sequence). The CDR3 runs to 16 residues. The chain's CDR3 is CASSGGLAGEGGEQFF. In DNA, the CDR3 is TGTGCCAGCAGCGGGGGACTAGCGGGGGAGGGCGGAGAGCAGTTCTTC.

V gene TRBV11-2 combines with J gene TRBJ2-7; D is possibly TRBD2 (6 bases). V lost 0 bases and J lost 2, with 17 bases in between. In germline, CDR1 is SGHAT, CDR2 FQNNGV. CDR3 length: 17 residues. The CDR3 nucleotides read TGTGCCAGCAGCTTAGACCCCCCCTGGGGGGTGACCTACGAGCAGTACTTC. Protein product: CASSLDPPWGVTYEQYF.

The chain is built from TRBV27 and TRBJ1-2, with a possible D match to TRBD1 (5 bases). Germline assignment: CDR1 MNHEY and CDR2 SMNVEV (reference sequence). The CDR3 length is 15 residues. The ends were cut back, 0 bases at V and 2 bases at J, with 10 bases in the middle. The chain's CDR3 is CASSLSTGRNYGYTF. In nucleotides, the CDR3 is TGTGCCAGCAGTTTATCCACGGGACGGAACTATGGCTACACCTTC.

This chain connects TRBV28 to TRBJ1-1; 7 bases map to TRBD1. There are 11 residues in the CDR3. Germline V gene lookup returns CDR1 MDHEN and CDR2 SYDVKM. V shed 4 bases, J shed 11 bases, and the junction held 4 bases outside the gene matches. The CDR3 DNA sequence: TGTGCCAGCAGTTCCTTACAGGGGGCTTTCTTT. Translation: CASSSLQGAFF.

V gene TRBV11-3 combines with J gene TRBJ2-3, with a weak D call TRBD1 (6 bases). Trimming cost V 5 bases and J 5 bases, with 14 bases left between them. CDR1 SGHNT and CDR2 YENEEA come from the germline V gene. The CDR3 is 14 residues long. Written as DNA, the CDR3 is TGTGCCAGCAGCCGGACAGCAGGAATAGATACGCAGTATTTT. Amino acid sequence: CASSRTAGIDTQYF.

Only a few counts were recorded for this clone. The DNA for the CDR3 is TGTGCCAGCAGCCAAAATGGATATACGCAGTATTTT. It encodes CASSQNGYTQYF. The J gene is TRBJ2-3, the V gene TRBV14; no definite D call. Trimming stripped 2 bases from V and 7 bases from J, with 7 bases between. The CDR3 spans 12 residues. Germline V gives CDR1 SGHDN, CDR2 FVKESK.

This clone was seen a single time. The chain joins TRBV6-5 to TRBJ1-5, with D unresolved. Germline CDR1 MNHEY, CDR2 SVGAGI. The length of the CDR3 is 14 residues. Trimming pared 4 bases from V and 1 base from J, leaving 8 bases between. CDR3 sequence (DNA): TGTGCCAGCAGTTCCCAACAGAGCAATCAGCCCCAGCATTTT. As protein: CASSSQQSNQPQHF.

The J gene is TRBJ1-5, the V gene TRBV28; D unresolved. From germline, CDR1 is MDHEN and CDR2 SYDVKM. Between the trimmed V and J ends, which lost 3 bases and 6 bases, there was a span of 9 bases. The CDR3 consists of 13 residues. The CDR3: CASSLESPQPQHF. The CDR3 nucleotides are TGTGCCAGCAGTTTGGAGAGCCCTCAGCCCCAGCATTTT.

This chain links TRBV6-5 with TRBJ2-7; D gene unclear. Trimming took off 5 bases at V and 7 bases at J, with 18 bases between the two ends. This CDR3 comprises 14 residues. Germline CDR1 is MNHEY and CDR2 is SVGAGI. CDR3 sequence reads: CASSRTDGLGEQYF. The DNA for the CDR3 is TGTGCCAGCAGTAGGACCGATGGTTTAGGGGAGCAGTACTTC.

This chain's CDR3 is CASSPSILLGGNNEQFF. CDR3 DNA: TGTGCCAGCAGCCCCTCCATCCTCCTAGGTGGCAACAATGAGCAGTTCTTC. The J gene is TRBJ2-1, the V gene TRBV9; D remains unclear. The CDR3 totals 17 residues. Germline assignment: CDR1 SGDLS and CDR2 YYNGEE. Deletions cut 4 bases from V and 5 bases from J, with 22 bases between.

This chain joins TRBV7-2 and TRBJ2-3; D might be TRBD1 (6 bases). The germline gives CDR1 SGHTA, CDR2 FQGNSA. The CDR3 runs 15 residues. Trimming cost V 3 bases and J 2 bases, with 12 bases left between them. This CDR3 is CASSLWQGITDTQYF. As DNA, the CDR3 is TGTGCCAGCAGCTTGTGGCAGGGGATCACAGATACGCAGTATTTT.

This chain joins TRBV4-1 and TRBJ1-5, with D hard to call. Looked up from germline, CDR1 is MGHRA and CDR2 is YSYEKL. V lost 1 base and J lost 1, with 8 bases in between. The CDR3 covers 15 residues. The CDR3 nucleotides are TGCGCCAGCAGCCAAGTCATCGGGAGCAATCAGCCCCAGCATTTT. Translating gives CASSQVIGSNQPQHF.

The V gene is TRBV3-1 (or the pseudogene TRBV3-2), the J gene TRBJ2-7; 7 bases fit TRBD1. J lost 5 bases, V lost 6 bases, and 7 bases had no gene match. In germline, CDR1 is LGHDT, CDR2 YNNKEL (reference sequence). The CDR3 length is 13 residues. CDR3 in amino acids: CASRQTGSHEQYF. The CDR3 DNA reads as TGTGCCAGCAGACAGACAGGGAGCCACGAGCAGTACTTC.